This T cell receptor (beta chain) was profiled in a study of CD4+ T cells in melanoma. Turning to this clone: Its antigen is still unknown.

Points from the study as a whole: A reported correlation linked neoantigen-specific CD4+ T cells to CD8+, macrophage and B cell function. Diverse differentiation states were reported for melanoma neoantigen-specific CD4+ T cells.

Some clones are missing from TCRdb's copy, which holds only in-frame ones; the method was immunoSEQ multiplex PCR. This table has 17,000 or so clones, under 90% appearing once. The CDR3 extends over 12 amino acids. The germline V gene has CDR1 SGHTA and CDR2 FQGTGA. V dropped 6 bases and J dropped 4 bases, with 6 bases sitting between them. The TCR comes from a human donor with melanoma. This chain connects TRBV7-3 to TRBJ2-2; D unresolved. The sequencing sample was made of cells from a culture (not recorded whether cultured in vitro). CDR3 DNA sequence: TGTGCCAGCAGTTTAGGCACCGGGGAGCTGTTTTTT. Amino acid sequence: CASSLGTGELFF.